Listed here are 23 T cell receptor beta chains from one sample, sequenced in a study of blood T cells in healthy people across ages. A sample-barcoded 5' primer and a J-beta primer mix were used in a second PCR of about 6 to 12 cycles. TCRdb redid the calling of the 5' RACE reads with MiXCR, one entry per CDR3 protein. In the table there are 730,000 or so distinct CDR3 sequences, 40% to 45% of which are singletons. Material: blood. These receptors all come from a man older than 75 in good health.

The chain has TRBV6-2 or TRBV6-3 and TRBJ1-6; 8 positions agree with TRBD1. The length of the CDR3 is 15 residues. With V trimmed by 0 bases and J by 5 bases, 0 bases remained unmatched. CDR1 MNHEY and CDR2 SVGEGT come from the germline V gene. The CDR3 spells CASSYSTGDNSPLHF. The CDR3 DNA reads TGTGCCAGCAGTTACTCGACAGGGGATAATTCACCCCTCCACTTT.

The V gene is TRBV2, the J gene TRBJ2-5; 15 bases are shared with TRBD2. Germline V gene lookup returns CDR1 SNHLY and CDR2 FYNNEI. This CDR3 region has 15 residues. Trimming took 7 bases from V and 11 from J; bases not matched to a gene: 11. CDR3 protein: CASTGGLAGGFEQYF. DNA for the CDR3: TGTGCCAGCACTGGGGGACTAGCGGGAGGCTTTGAGCAGTACTTC.

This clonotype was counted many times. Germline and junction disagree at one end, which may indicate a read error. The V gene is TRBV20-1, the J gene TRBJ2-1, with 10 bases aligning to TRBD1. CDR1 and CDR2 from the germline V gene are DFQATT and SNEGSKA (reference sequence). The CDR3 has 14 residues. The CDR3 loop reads CSAREDRGYSEQFF. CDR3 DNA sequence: TGCAGTGCTAGAGAGGACAGGGGGTACAGTGAGCAGTTCTTC.

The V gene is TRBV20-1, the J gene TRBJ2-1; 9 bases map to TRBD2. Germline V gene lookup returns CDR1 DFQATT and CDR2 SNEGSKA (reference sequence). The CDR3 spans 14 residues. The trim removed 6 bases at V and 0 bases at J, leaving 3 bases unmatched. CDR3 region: CSANSGSSYNEQFF. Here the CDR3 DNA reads TGCAGTGCAAATAGCGGGAGCTCCTACAATGAGCAGTTCTTC.

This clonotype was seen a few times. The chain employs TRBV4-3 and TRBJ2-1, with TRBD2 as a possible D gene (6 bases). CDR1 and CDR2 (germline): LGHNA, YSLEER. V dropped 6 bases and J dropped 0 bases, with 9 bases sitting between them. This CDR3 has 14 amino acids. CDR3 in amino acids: CASSLEGSYNEQFF. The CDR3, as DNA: TGCGCCAGCAGTCTGGAGGGCTCCTACAATGAGCAGTTCTTC.

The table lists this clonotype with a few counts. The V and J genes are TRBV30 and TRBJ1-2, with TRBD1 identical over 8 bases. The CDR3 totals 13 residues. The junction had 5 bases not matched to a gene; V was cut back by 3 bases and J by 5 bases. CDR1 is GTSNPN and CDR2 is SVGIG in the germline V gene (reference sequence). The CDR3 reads CAWRRGQVYGYTF. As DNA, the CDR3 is TGTGCCTGGAGGCGGGGACAGGTGTATGGCTACACCTTC.

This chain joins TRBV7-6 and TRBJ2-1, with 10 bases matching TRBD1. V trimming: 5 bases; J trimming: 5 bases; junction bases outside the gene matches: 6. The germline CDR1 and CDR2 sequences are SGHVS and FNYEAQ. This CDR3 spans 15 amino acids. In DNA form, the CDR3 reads TGTGCCAGCAGCCTCTGGACAGGGGGTAACAATGAGCAGTTCTTC. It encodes CASSLWTGGNNEQFF.

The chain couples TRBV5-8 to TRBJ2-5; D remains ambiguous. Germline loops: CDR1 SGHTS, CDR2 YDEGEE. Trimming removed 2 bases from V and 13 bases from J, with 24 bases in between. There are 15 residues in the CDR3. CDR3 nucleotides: TGTGCCAGCAGCTTAGATGCGGCAGGAAACTACGAGCGGTACTTC. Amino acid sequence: CASSLDAAGNYERYF.

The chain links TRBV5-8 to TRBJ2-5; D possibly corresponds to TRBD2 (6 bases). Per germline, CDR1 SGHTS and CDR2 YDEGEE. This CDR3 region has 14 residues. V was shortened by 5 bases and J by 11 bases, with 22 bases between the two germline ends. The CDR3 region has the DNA TGTGCCAGCAGGATGCGGGAAGGTTCCAATGAGCAGTACTTC. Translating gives CASRMREGSNEQYF. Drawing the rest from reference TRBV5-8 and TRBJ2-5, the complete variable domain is EAGVTQSPTHLIKTRGQQATLRCSPISGHTSVYWYQQALGLGLQFLLWYDEGEERNRGNFPPRFSGRQFPNYSSELNVNALELEDSALYLCASRMREGSNEQYFGPGTRLLVL.

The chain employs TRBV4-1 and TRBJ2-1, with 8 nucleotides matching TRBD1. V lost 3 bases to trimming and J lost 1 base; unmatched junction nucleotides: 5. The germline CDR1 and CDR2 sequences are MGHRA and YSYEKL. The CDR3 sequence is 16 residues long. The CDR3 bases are TGCGCCAGCAGCCACCTCGGACAGGGTTCCTACAATGAGCAGTTCTTC. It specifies CASSHLGQGSYNEQFF.

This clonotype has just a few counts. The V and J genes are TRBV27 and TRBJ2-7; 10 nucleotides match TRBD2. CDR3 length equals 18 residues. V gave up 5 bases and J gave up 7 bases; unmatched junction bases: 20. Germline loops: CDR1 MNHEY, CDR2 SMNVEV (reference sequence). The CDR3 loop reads CASSMEAGGPQGSREQYF. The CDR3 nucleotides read TGTGCCAGCAGTATGGAAGCGGGAGGGCCCCAGGGATCGAGGGAGCAGTACTTC.

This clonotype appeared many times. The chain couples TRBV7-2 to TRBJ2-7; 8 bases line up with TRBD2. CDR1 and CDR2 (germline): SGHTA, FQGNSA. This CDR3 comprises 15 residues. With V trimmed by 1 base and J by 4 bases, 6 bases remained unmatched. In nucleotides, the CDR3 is TGTGCCAGCAGCTTAGAGCGGGGGACATTTTACGAGCAGTACTTC. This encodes CASSLERGTFYEQYF.

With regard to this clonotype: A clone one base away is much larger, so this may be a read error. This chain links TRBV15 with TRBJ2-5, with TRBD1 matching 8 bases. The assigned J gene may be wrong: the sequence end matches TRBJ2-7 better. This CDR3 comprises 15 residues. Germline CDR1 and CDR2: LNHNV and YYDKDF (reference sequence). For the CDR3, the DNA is TGTGCCACCAACAGAGAAGGACAGGGTTCATACGAGCAGTACTTC. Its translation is CATNREGQGSYEQYF.

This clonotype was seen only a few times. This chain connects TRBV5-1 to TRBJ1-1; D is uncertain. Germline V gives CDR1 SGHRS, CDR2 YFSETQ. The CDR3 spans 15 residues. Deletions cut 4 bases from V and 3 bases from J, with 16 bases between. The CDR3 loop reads CASSIVAGLDTEAFF. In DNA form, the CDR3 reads TGCGCCAGCAGCATCGTGGCGGGGTTGGACACTGAAGCTTTCTTT. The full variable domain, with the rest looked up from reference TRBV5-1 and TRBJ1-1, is KAGVTQTPRYLIKTRGQQVTLSCSPISGHRSVSWYQQTPGQGLQFLFEYFSETQRNKGNFPGRFSGRQFSNSRSEMNVSTLELGDSALYLCASSIVAGLDTEAFFGQGTRLTVV.

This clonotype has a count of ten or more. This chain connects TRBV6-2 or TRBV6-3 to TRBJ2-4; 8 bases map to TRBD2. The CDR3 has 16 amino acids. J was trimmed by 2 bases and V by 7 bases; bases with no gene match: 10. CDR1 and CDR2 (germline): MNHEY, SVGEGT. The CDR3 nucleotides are TGTGCCAGCACCGGGGGGGAGGCCCTGCCCAAAAACATTCAGTACTTC. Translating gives CASTGGEALPKNIQYF.

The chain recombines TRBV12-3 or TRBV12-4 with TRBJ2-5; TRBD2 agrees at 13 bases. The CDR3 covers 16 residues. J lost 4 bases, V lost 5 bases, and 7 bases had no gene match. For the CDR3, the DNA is TGTGCCAGCAGTAATCGGACTAGCGGGGGTCGAGAGACCCAGTACTTC. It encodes CASSNRTSGGRETQYF.

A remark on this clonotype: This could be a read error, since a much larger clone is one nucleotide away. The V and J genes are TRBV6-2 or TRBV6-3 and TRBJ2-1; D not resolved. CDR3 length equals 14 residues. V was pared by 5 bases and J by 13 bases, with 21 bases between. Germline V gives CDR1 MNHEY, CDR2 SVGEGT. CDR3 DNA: TGTGCCAGCAGTCCTTGGACGGACCCTGAGACCCAGTTCTTC. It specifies CASSPWTDPETQFF.

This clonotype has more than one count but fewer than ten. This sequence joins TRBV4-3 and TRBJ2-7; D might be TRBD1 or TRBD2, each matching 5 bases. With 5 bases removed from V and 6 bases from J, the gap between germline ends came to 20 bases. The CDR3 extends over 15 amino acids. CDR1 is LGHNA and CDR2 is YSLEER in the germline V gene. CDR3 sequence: CASSEQEAVLCEQYF. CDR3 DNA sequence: TGCGCCAGCAGCGAACAGGAAGCGGTGTTGTGCGAGCAGTACTTC.

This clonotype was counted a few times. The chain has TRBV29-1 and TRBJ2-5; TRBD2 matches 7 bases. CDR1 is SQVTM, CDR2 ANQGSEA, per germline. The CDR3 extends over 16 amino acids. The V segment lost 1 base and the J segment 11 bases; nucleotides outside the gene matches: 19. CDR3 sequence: CSVEASRGGTTREQYF. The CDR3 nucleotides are TGCAGCGTTGAAGCTTCCCGGGGAGGGACTACTCGTGAGCAGTACTTC.

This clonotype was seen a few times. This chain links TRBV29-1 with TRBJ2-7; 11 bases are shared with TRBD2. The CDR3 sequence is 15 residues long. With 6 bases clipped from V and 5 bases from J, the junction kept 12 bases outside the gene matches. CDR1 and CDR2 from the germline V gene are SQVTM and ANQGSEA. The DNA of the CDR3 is TGCAGCGTCCGAACTAGCGGGGGTTCTTTCGACGAGCAGTACTTC. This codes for CSVRTSGGSFDEQYF.

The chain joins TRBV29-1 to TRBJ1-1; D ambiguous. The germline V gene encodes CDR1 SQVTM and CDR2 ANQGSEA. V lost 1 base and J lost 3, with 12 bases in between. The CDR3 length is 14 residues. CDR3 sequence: CSVEARSRDTEAFF. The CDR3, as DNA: TGCAGCGTTGAAGCGCGGAGTAGGGACACTGAAGCTTTCTTT. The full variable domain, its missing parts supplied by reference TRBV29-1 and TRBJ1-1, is SAVISQKPSRDICQRGTSLTIQCQVDSQVTMMFWYRQQPGQSLTLIATANQGSEATYESGFVIDKFPISRPNLTFSTLTVSNMSPEDSSIYLCSVEARSRDTEAFFGQGTRLTVV.

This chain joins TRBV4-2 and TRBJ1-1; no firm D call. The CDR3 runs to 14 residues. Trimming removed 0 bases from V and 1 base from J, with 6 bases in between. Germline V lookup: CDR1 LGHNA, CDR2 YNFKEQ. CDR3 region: CASSQDTKNTEAFF. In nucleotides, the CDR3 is TGTGCCAGCAGCCAAGATACCAAGAACACTGAAGCTTTCTTT.

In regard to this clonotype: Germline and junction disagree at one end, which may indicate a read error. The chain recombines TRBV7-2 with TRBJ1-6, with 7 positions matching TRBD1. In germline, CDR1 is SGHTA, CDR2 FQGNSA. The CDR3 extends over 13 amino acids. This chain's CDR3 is CASSQTGSSPPHF. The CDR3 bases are TGCGCCAGCAGCCAGACAGGGAGTTCACCCCCCCACTTT.